This T cell receptor beta chain was sequenced for a study of B cell selection in AIRE deficiency. Study-level points and caveats: Healthy donors alone shared more than 30% of approximately 3,500 Treg sequences; patients alone approximately 9.4%. With only TCRbeta sequenced, around 40% of shared healthy Treg sequences overlapped Tconv. Tconv and Treg cells from AIRE-deficient patients resembled healthy donors in TCRBV usage, CDR3 length and diversity. Shorter CDR3s marked shared Treg sequences, biased toward few non-templated insertions.

Of note for this clone: Its antigen is not known.

Clones were sequenced by immunoSEQ multiplex PCR, and TCRdb holds only the in-frame ones, with some missing. The sample gives about 20,000 clones, roughly 97% of which show up once; around 0.33% is in the top ten. CD4+CD127+ cells were sorted as the conventional CD4 T cells. V was clipped by 8 bases and J by 4 bases, with 11 bases between them. The CDR3 totals 11 residues. Germline lookup yields CDR1 SQVTM and CDR2 ANQGSEA. V gene TRBV29-1 combines with J gene TRBJ1-1; D remains unclear. This sequence originates from a human donor with AIRE deficiency. Sequencing was done on a sample of conventional CD4+ T cells sorted from PBMCs. CDR3 nucleotide sequence: TGCAGCCCCAGTTTGGGCACTGAAGCTTTCTTT. Amino acids: CSPSLGTEAFF.